The TCR beta chain under discussion was sequenced for a study of T cell changes during pregnancy in multiple sclerosis. Sequencing was performed with immunoSEQ multiplex PCR; in TCRdb, only in-frame clones are kept and a portion is missing. The table shows about 92,000 clones, with around 92% occurring only once. Trimming removed 5 bases from V and 1 base from J, with 8 bases in between. From germline, CDR1 is SEHNR and CDR2 FQNEAQ (reference sequence). This CDR3 is 13 amino acids long. V is TRBV7-9 and J is TRBJ2-5; D gene ambiguous. This TCR was recovered from a female donor with multiple sclerosis, enrolled in a pregnancy study. The starting material was peripheral blood, obtained in the first trimester of pregnancy. The CDR3: CASSPDFQETQYF. CDR3 nucleotide sequence: TGTGCCAGCAGCCCCGACTTCCAAGAGACCCAGTACTTC. Complete variable domain (other parts from reference TRBV7-9 and TRBJ2-5): DTGVSQNPRHKITKRGQNVTFRCDPISEHNRLYWYRQTLGQGPEFLTYFQNEAQLEKSRLLSDRFSAERPKGSFSTLEIQRTEQGDSAMYLCASSPDFQETQYFGPGTRLLVL.